This T cell receptor (beta chain) was captured by sequencing in a study of early T cells in non-severe SARS-CoV-2 infection. With 2 bases clipped from V and 0 bases from J, the junction kept 2 bases outside the gene matches. The CDR3 is made up of 15 amino acids. MiXCR, run by TCRdb on the 5' RACE reads, gives a single entry per CDR3 protein. The table includes about 49,000 distinct CDR3 sequences, about 12% detected once. This sequence originates from an adult who was a healthcare worker with PCR-confirmed SARS-CoV-2 infection or an uninfected control (not recorded which). The sample here was whole blood, taken at baseline. The chain links TRBV12-3 or TRBV12-4 to TRBJ2-3; TRBD2 matches 7 bases. The CDR3 here is CASSLRGSSTDTQYF. CDR3 DNA: TGTGCCAGCAGTTTACGCGGGAGTAGCACAGATACGCAGTATTTT.